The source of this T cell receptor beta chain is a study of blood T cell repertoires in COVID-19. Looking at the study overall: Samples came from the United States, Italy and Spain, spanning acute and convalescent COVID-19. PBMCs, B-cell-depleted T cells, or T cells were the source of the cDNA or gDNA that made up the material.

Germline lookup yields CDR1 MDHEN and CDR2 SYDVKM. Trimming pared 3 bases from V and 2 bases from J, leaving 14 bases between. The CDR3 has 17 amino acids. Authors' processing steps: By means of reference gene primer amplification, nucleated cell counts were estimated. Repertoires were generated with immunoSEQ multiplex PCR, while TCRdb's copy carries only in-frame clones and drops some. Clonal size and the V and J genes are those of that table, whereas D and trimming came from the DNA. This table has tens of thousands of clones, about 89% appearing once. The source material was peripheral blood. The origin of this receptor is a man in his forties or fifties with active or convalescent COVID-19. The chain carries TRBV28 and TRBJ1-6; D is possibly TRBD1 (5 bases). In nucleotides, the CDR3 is TGTGCCAGCAGTTTGGGGCTTGGAGCGACCTATAATTCACCCCTCCACTTT. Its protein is CASSLGLGATYNSPLHF. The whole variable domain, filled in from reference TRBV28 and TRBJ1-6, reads DVKVTQSSRYLVKRTGEKVFLECVQDMDHENMFWYRQDPGLGLRLIYFSYDVKMKEKGDIPEGYSVSREKKERFSLILESASTNQTSMYLCASSLGLGATYNSPLHFGNGTRLTVT.